This passage covers 10 T cell receptor beta chains from one sample sequenced in a study of blood T cell repertoires in COVID-19. Clones were read by immunoSEQ multiplex PCR, and TCRdb kept only the in-frame ones, dropping some. The table has approximately 53,000 clones, more than 75% seen once. Sequencing input: PBMCs or T cells enriched from blood (not recorded which). These receptors all stem from a woman aged 45 to 65 with acute COVID-19.

The rearrangement links TRBV5-8 to TRBJ2-2, with 8 positions matching TRBD2. The V gene's germline CDR1 is SGHTS and CDR2 YDEGEE. The CDR3 consists of 15 residues. V lost 0 bases and J lost 5; bases outside the gene matches: 3. This chain's CDR3 is CASSLGRLATGELFF. The DNA for the CDR3 is TGTGCCAGCAGCTTGGGACGACTAGCGACCGGGGAGCTGTTTTTT.

This clone was found a few times. The J gene is TRBJ2-5, the V gene TRBV21-1; TRBD2 is taken as the D call from the table, unchecked against the DNA. TRBV21-1 is a recognized pseudogene. The CDR3 has 17 amino acids. CDR3 region: CASSKFGGGKPQETQYF. Written as DNA, the CDR3 is TGTGCCAGCAGCAAATTTGGGGGGGGGAAACCGCAAGAGACCCAGTACTTC.

This chain links TRBV7-8 with TRBJ2-1, with D tentatively TRBD2 (5 bases). The CDR3 consists of 15 residues. CDR1 and CDR2 from the germline V gene are SGHVS and FQNEAQ. V was clipped by 3 bases and J by 2 bases, with 11 bases between them. The CDR3 region has the DNA TGTGCCAGCAGCTTCCAGCCCGGGGCCTACAATGAGCAGTTCTTC. This translates into CASSFQPGAYNEQFF.

The chain's CDR3 is CASSLGPGGRNTEAFF. In DNA, the CDR3 is TGCGCCAGCAGCTTGGGGCCAGGGGGCCGGAACACTGAAGCTTTCTTT. J is TRBJ1-1 and V is TRBV5-1; TRBD1 agrees at 8 bases. This CDR3 is built from 16 residues. Germline CDR1 reads SGHRS; CDR2 reads YFSETQ. V dropped 0 bases and J dropped 1; count of bases not matched to a gene: 5.

The rearrangement joins TRBV5-1 to TRBJ1-2; D is undetermined. Germline V gene lookup returns CDR1 SGHRS and CDR2 YFSETQ. The CDR3 sequence is 14 residues long. V gave up 4 bases and J gave up 2 bases, with 12 bases separating them. The CDR3 region is CASSPPGLNYGYTF. CDR3 coding DNA: TGCGCCAGCAGCCCACCGGGTCTCAACTATGGCTACACCTTC.

This clone was detected once. The chain combines TRBV9 with TRBJ1-4, with TRBD1 identical over 8 bases. Trimming cost V 3 bases and J 7 bases; bases outside gene matches: 5. Looked up from germline, CDR1 is SGDLS and CDR2 is YYNGEE. The CDR3 runs to 14 residues. CDR3 loop: CASSGGQGSEKLFF. Written as DNA, the CDR3 is TGTGCCAGCAGCGGAGGACAGGGATCTGAAAAACTGTTTTTT.

The genes are TRBV28 and TRBJ1-1; a weak D match, TRBD1 (6 bases). Per the germline V gene, CDR1 is MDHEN and CDR2 is SYDVKM. V was shortened by 6 bases and J by 4 bases, with 12 bases between the two germline ends. CDR3 size: 13 residues. The CDR3 region has the DNA TGTGCCAGCAGCCCGGGGGGGCCCACTGAAGCTTTCTTT. Encoded protein: CASSPGGPTEAFF.

This clone was detected only a few times. The chain combines TRBV5-1 with TRBJ2-7; 8 nucleotides match TRBD2. After removal of 5 bases from V and 2 bases from J, the junction contained 9 bases not matched to a gene. Germline V lookup: CDR1 SGHRS, CDR2 YFSETQ. The CDR3 has 15 amino acids. The CDR3 region has the DNA TGCGCCAGCAGGGGCGGGGGGAGTAGCGCCTACGAGCAGTACTTC. It is translated as CASRGGGSSAYEQYF.

V usage is TRBV28 and J usage is TRBJ1-3; 8 bases are a match to TRBD1. Looked up from germline, CDR1 is MDHEN and CDR2 is SYDVKM. J gave up 0 bases and V 8 bases, and 6 bases lay outside the gene matches. The CDR3 is 15 amino acids. The CDR3, as DNA: TGTGCCAGCCGTCGACAGGGGAGCTCTGGAAACACCATATATTTT. Its translation is CASRRQGSSGNTIYF.

V is TRBV9 and J is TRBJ1-2; 8 bases match TRBD1. The V gene's germline CDR1 is SGDLS and CDR2 YYNGEE. The junction had 0 bases not matched to a gene; V was cut back by 3 bases and J by 5 bases. The CDR3 totals 12 residues. This CDR3 is CASSGTGYGYTF. The CDR3 DNA follows: TGTGCCAGCAGCGGGACAGGGTATGGCTACACCTTC.